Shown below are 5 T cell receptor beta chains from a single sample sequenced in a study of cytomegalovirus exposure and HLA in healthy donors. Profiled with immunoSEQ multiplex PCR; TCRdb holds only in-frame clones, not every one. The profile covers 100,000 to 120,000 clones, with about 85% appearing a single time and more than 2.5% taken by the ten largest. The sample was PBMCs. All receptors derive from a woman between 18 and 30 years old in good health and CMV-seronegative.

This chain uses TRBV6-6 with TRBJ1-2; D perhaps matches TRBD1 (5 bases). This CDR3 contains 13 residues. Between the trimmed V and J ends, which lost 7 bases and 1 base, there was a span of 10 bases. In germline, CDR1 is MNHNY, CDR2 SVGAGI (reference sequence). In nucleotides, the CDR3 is TGTGCCAGCACCCTACAGGATAACTATGGCTACACCTTC. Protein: CASTLQDNYGYTF.

CDR3 bases: TGTGCCAGCAGCGTAGGGACAGGGGGCAATCAGCCCCAGCATTTT. Amino acids: CASSVGTGGNQPQHF. The gene calls are TRBV9 and TRBJ1-5; 9 bases align to TRBD1. Per the germline V gene, CDR1 is SGDLS and CDR2 is YYNGEE. The junction had 0 bases not matched to a gene; V was cut back by 0 bases and J by 2 bases. This CDR3 comprises 15 residues. Filled out from reference TRBV9 and TRBJ1-5, the complete variable domain reads DSGVTQTPKHLITATGQRVTLRCSPRSGDLSVYWYQQSLDQGLQFLIQYYNGEERAKGNILERFSAQQFPDLHSELNLSSLELGDSALYFCASSVGTGGNQPQHFGDGTRLSIL.

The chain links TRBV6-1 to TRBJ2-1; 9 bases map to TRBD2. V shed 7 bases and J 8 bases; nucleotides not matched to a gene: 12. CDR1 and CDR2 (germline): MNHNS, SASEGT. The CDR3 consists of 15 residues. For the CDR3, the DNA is TGTGCCAGCAAAAGTGTCGGGACTAGCTTCGATGAGCAGTTCTTC. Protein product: CASKSVGTSFDEQFF.

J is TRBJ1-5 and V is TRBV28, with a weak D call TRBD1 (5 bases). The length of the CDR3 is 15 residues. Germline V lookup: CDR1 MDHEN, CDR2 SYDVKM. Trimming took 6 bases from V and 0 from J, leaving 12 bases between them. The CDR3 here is CASSMAGDSNQPQHF. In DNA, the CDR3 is TGTGCCAGCAGCATGGCGGGGGATAGCAATCAGCCCCAGCATTTT. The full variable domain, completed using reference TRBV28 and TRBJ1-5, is DVKVTQSSRYLVKRTGEKVFLECVQDMDHENMFWYRQDPGLGLRLIYFSYDVKMKEKGDIPEGYSVSREKKERFSLILESASTNQTSMYLCASSMAGDSNQPQHFGDGTRLSIL.

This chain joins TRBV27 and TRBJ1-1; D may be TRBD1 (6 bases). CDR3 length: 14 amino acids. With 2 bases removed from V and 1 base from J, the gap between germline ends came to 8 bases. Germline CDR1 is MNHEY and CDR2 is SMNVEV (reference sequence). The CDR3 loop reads CASSLRGTNTEAFF. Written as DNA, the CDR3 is TGTGCCAGCAGTTTAAGGGGGACGAACACTGAAGCTTTCTTT.